The T cell receptor (beta chain) described here comes from a study of metastatic and nonmetastatic thyroid tumors. TCRdb re-called the PCR reads with MiXCR. Of tens of thousands of clones in the sample, 20% to 25% were seen once. This clone was detected many times. Other nucleotide sequences in the sample specify the same CDR3. No treatment had been given to any patient before thyroid surgery. This CDR3 region has 14 residues. Germline CDR1 SNHLY, CDR2 FYNNEI. J lost 6 bases, V lost 4 bases, and 9 bases had no gene match. V usage is TRBV2 and J usage is TRBJ2-7; 7 bases match TRBD2. The sequencing sample was made of blood. The TCR originated in a female donor with papillary thyroid cancer or a benign thyroid nodule (not recorded which). Some clones in this sample may be carry-over from other donors' samples. The chain's CDR3 is CASSAGRPVGEQYF. CDR3 bases: TGTGCCAGCAGTGCCGGGAGGCCGGTCGGCGAGCAGTACTTC.